These 32 T cell receptor beta chains were sequenced from one sample in a study of T cell responses to AZD1222 COVID-19 vaccine. Sequencing used immunoSEQ multiplex PCR; TCRdb keeps in-frame clones, though not all of them. The sample carries some 94,000 clones, about 85% recorded once. The input for sequencing was peripheral blood, taken on day 0 of AZD1222 vaccination. The source is an adult in good health.

This chain uses TRBV5-6 with TRBJ1-6, with D perhaps TRBD1 (6 bases). The V end was cut by 4 bases, the J end by 13 bases, with 18 bases between. The CDR3 runs 14 residues. The V gene's germline CDR1 is SGHDT and CDR2 YYEEEE. The CDR3 protein is CASSPGALNSPLHF. CDR3 DNA sequence: TGTGCCAGCAGCCCGGGGGCTTTGAATAGCCCCCTCCACTTT.

This chain connects TRBV2 to TRBJ2-4, with D possibly being TRBD1 (6 bases). Germline V gene sequence: CDR1 SNHLY, CDR2 FYNNEI. This CDR3 is built from 15 residues. V was cut by 7 bases and J by 1 base, with 14 bases left in between. This CDR3 is CASTDPGVAKNIQYF. The DNA of the CDR3 is TGTGCCAGCACAGATCCAGGGGTGGCCAAAAACATTCAGTACTTC. Drawing the rest from reference TRBV2 and TRBJ2-4, the complete variable domain is EPEVTQTPSHQVTQMGQEVILRCVPISNHLYFYWYRQILGQKVEFLVSFYNNEISEKSEIFDDQFSVERPDGSNFTLKIRSTKLEDSAMYFCASTDPGVAKNIQYFGAGTRLSVL.

This chain connects TRBV4-2 to TRBJ2-5; D not resolved. Trimming removed 2 bases at V and 3 bases at J, with 13 bases between. Germline CDR1 is LGHNA and CDR2 is YNFKEQ. The CDR3 sequence is 15 residues long. The DNA for the CDR3 is TGTGCCAGCAGCCAACACGAAGGCCAGAAAGAGACCCAGTACTTC. This translates into CASSQHEGQKETQYF.

The chain employs TRBV7-2 and TRBJ1-5; D gene unclear. The germline CDR1 and CDR2 sequences are SGHTA and FQGNSA. The CDR3 is made up of 13 amino acids. The ends were cut back, 6 bases at V and 2 bases at J, with 8 bases in the middle. The CDR3 protein is CASSYRGNQPQHF. The CDR3 nucleotides read TGTGCCAGCAGTTACCGGGGCAATCAGCCCCAGCATTTT.

The rearrangement uses TRBV2 and TRBJ1-5; TRBD1 is a possible D gene (5 bases). Germline values: CDR1 SNHLY, CDR2 FYNNEI. V lost 2 bases and J lost 6, with 11 bases in between. The CDR3 has 14 residues. The DNA of the CDR3 is TGTGCCAGCAGTGAACGGGGGGGAGGTCAGCCCCAGCATTTT. Protein product: CASSERGGGQPQHF.

The rearrangement links TRBV6-6 to TRBJ1-4, with 7 nucleotides matching TRBD1. CDR3 size: 16 residues. V trimming: 5 bases; J trimming: 0 bases; junction bases outside the gene matches: 6. Germline assignment: CDR1 MNHNY and CDR2 SVGAGI (reference sequence). The CDR3 region has the DNA TGTGCCAGCAGTCTCGGACAGGTTGCAACTAATGAAAAACTGTTTTTT. Translation gives CASSLGQVATNEKLFF.

This clone was observed a single time. The CDR3 loop reads CASRSRLLTNTGELFF. CDR3 nucleotide sequence: TGTGCCAGCAGGTCTAGATTGCTAACGAACACCGGGGAGCTGTTTTTT. The J gene is TRBJ2-2, the V gene TRBV7-2; D remains unclear. In germline, CDR1 is SGHTA, CDR2 FQGNSA. V was shortened by 6 bases and J by 0 bases, with 14 bases between the two germline ends. CDR3 size: 16 residues.

The J gene is TRBJ1-4, the V gene TRBV11-2, with unresolved D. This CDR3 region has 17 residues. The germline V gene encodes CDR1 SGHAT and CDR2 FQNNGV. Trimming removed 6 bases at V and 2 bases at J, with 19 bases between. The CDR3 DNA sequence: TGTGCCAGCAGTTCATCACCAAGGGTGGCGACTAATGAAAAACTGTTTTTT. Amino acids: CASSSSPRVATNEKLFF. The variable domain in full, with the rest retrieved from reference TRBV11-2 and TRBJ1-4, is EAGVAQSPRYKIIEKRQSVAFWCNPISGHATLYWYQQILGQGPKLLIQFQNNGVVDDSQLPKDRFSAERLKGVDSTLKIQPAKLEDSAVYLCASSSSPRVATNEKLFFGSGTQLSVL.

This clone has more than one count but fewer than ten. The genes are TRBV4-1 and TRBJ1-5, with TRBD1 matching over 11 bases. The CDR3 has 18 residues. Germline V lookup: CDR1 MGHRA, CDR2 YSYEKL. V lost 6 bases and J lost 0; bases outside the gene matches: 10. The CDR3 region has the DNA TGCGCCAGCAGTCCCGGGACAGGGGGGGTCAATAGCAATCAGCCCCAGCATTTT. The encoded protein is CASSPGTGGVNSNQPQHF.

The J gene is TRBJ1-2, the V gene TRBV9; 10 positions match TRBD1. Germline V gene data show CDR1 as SGDLS and CDR2 as YYNGEE. V lost 0 bases, J lost 0 bases, and 8 bases stayed unmatched. The CDR3 has 18 amino acids. In DNA, the CDR3 is TGTGCCAGCAGCGTAGGAGAGGGACAGGGGACTACTAACTATGGCTACACCTTC. Protein: CASSVGEGQGTTNYGYTF.

V is TRBV7-2 and J is TRBJ2-5; the D gene is possibly TRBD2 (5 bases). Germline CDR1 and CDR2: SGHTA and FQGNSA. This CDR3 region has 15 residues. Trimming cost V 4 bases and J 2 bases, with 14 bases left between them. The CDR3 region is CASSSWLGSQETQYF. The CDR3 nucleotides read TGTGCCAGCAGCTCCTGGCTGGGGAGTCAAGAGACCCAGTACTTC.

In its sample, this clone was seen once. The chain joins TRBV18 to TRBJ2-6; TRBD1 aligns across 7 bases. Germline V gene lookup returns CDR1 KGHSH and CDR2 LQKENI. Germline trimming cut 5 bases from V and 0 bases from J; bases unmatched to any gene: 10. This CDR3 comprises 18 residues. CDR3 in DNA: TGTGCCAGCTCAGGAGAAGGGGGCATAAACTCTGGGGCCAACGTCCTGACTTTC. It specifies CASSGEGGINSGANVLTF.

The rearrangement uses TRBV5-8 and TRBJ2-2; no reliable D call. Germline loops: CDR1 SGHTS, CDR2 YDEGEE. The CDR3 is 15 residues long. With 2 bases removed from V and 0 bases from J, the gap between germline ends came to 8 bases. The CDR3 region is CASSFTRANTGELFF. CDR3 in DNA: TGTGCCAGCAGCTTCACCAGAGCGAACACCGGGGAGCTGTTTTTT.

This chain connects TRBV27 to TRBJ1-2; D is perhaps TRBD1 (5 bases). V was cut by 11 bases and J by 5 bases, with 21 bases left in between. CDR1 and CDR2 from the germline V gene are MNHEY and SMNVEV (reference sequence). The CDR3 spans 14 residues. As DNA, the CDR3 is TGTGCCTCCGCTCCTTCTGGGGGGAGTTATGGCTACACCTTC. It encodes CASAPSGGSYGYTF.

The J gene is TRBJ1-1, the V gene TRBV19, with a possible D match to TRBD1 (5 bases). The CDR3 has 16 amino acids. V gave up 4 bases and J gave up 4 bases, with 19 bases separating them. Germline V gives CDR1 LNHDA, CDR2 SQIVND (reference sequence). CDR3 residues: CASSRLQGLIPTEAFF. As DNA, the CDR3 is TGTGCCAGTAGTAGACTTCAGGGTTTGATTCCCACTGAAGCTTTCTTT.

The rearrangement uses TRBV7-3 and TRBJ1-6; D remains unclear. Germline V gives CDR1 SGHTA, CDR2 FQGTGA. V lost 1 base to trimming and J lost 8 bases, with 6 bases between them. The CDR3 spans 13 residues. CDR3 sequence: CASSLMRDSPLHF. CDR3 sequence (DNA): TGTGCCAGCAGCTTAATGAGGGATTCACCCCTCCACTTT.

The chain employs TRBV5-6 and TRBJ2-7, with TRBD1 matching 7 bases. The CDR3 consists of 16 residues. Germline-derived CDR1 and CDR2 are SGHDT and YYEEEE. The J segment lost 0 bases and the V segment lost 4 bases, leaving 10 bases of the junction unmatched. CDR3 DNA: TGTGCCAGCAGCCTCCAACAGGGGTCCCACTCCTACGAGCAGTACTTC. Encoded protein: CASSLQQGSHSYEQYF.

The chain employs TRBV9 and TRBJ2-1, with 11 bases fitting TRBD1. Germline assignment: CDR1 SGDLS and CDR2 YYNGEE. V shed 0 bases, J shed 2 bases, and the junction held 13 bases outside the gene matches. The CDR3 sequence is 20 residues long. In DNA form, the CDR3 reads TGTGCCAGCAGCGTAGCTCCGGGGACAGGGGGGGACCTTACCTACAATGAGCAGTTCTTC. This gives the protein CASSVAPGTGGDLTYNEQFF.

The V and J genes are TRBV6-5 and TRBJ1-1; D call uncertain. The V and J ends lost 0 bases and 2 bases respectively, with 13 bases between them. Germline V lookup: CDR1 MNHEY, CDR2 SVGAGI. CDR3 length: 16 residues. CDR3: CASSYSFLGSNTEAFF. Written as DNA, the CDR3 is TGTGCCAGCAGTTACTCCTTCCTGGGGTCCAACACTGAAGCTTTCTTT.

This rearrangement joins TRBV15 to TRBJ2-1, with no clear D. Germline values: CDR1 LNHNV, CDR2 YYDKDF (reference sequence). The CDR3 spans 16 residues. V lost 0 bases, J lost 0 bases, and 9 bases lay in between. The CDR3 loop is CATSRERSFSYNEQFF. The CDR3 DNA reads TGTGCCACCAGCAGAGAACGGAGTTTCTCCTACAATGAGCAGTTCTTC.

V is TRBV5-4 and J is TRBJ2-1; D is possibly TRBD1 or TRBD2 (5 bases each). V was clipped by 0 bases and J by 4 bases, with 5 bases between them. CDR1 is SGHNT and CDR2 is YYREEE in the germline V gene (reference sequence). This CDR3 spans 13 amino acids. This CDR3 reads CASSLGGYNEQFF. CDR3 in DNA: TGTGCCAGCAGCTTGGGGGGGTACAATGAGCAGTTCTTC.

The chain carries TRBV6-5 and TRBJ2-2; 9 bases align to TRBD2. The J segment lost 8 bases and the V segment lost 5 bases, leaving 9 bases of the junction unmatched. This CDR3 has 15 residues. Germline V CDR1 and CDR2: MNHEY, SVGAGI. This CDR3 reads CASSPVAGVPGELFF. CDR3 nucleotide sequence: TGTGCCAGCAGTCCCGTAGCGGGAGTCCCTGGGGAGCTGTTTTTT.

The chain employs TRBV12-5 and TRBJ1-4; D remains unclear. The CDR3 contains 17 residues. V shed 8 bases and J shed 0 bases, with 19 bases lying between them. Germline V lookup: CDR1 LGHNT, CDR2 FRNRAP. The CDR3 loop reads CASRPTGWDATNEKLFF. CDR3 bases: TGTGCTAGTCGACCTACTGGGTGGGATGCAACTAATGAAAAACTGTTTTTT.

This clone was observed a single time. DNA for the CDR3: TGTGCCAGCAGCTCCCCCCGCAGTGGGAGCTCCTACGAGCAGTACTTC. It is translated as CASSSPRSGSSYEQYF. The V and J genes are TRBV7-3 and TRBJ2-7; perhaps TRBD2 as D (5 bases). V was pared by 4 bases and J by 0 bases, with 16 bases between. The CDR3 covers 16 residues. In germline, CDR1 is SGHTA, CDR2 FQGTGA.

The J gene is TRBJ2-1, the V gene TRBV6-6; D not resolved. Trimming shortened V by 2 bases and J by 6 bases, and 11 bases separated the two germline ends. This CDR3 has 14 residues. Per the germline V gene, CDR1 is MNHNY and CDR2 is SVGAGI (reference sequence). The CDR3: CASSYVLHTNEQFF. The CDR3 bases are TGTGCCAGCAGTTACGTTTTGCATACCAATGAGCAGTTCTTC.

The chain employs TRBV6-2 or TRBV6-3 and TRBJ2-1; TRBD2 matches 9 bases. Trimming cost V 0 bases and J 2 bases; bases outside gene matches: 11. CDR3 length equals 19 residues. Germline loops: CDR1 MNHEY, CDR2 SVGEGT. As DNA, the CDR3 is TGTGCCAGCAGTTACTCGAGTAGCGGGGGACAAGGCACCTACAATGAGCAGTTCTTC. This encodes CASSYSSSGGQGTYNEQFF.

The chain has TRBV10-3 and TRBJ1-3, with D possibly TRBD1 on 5 matching bases. The V and J ends lost 8 bases and 1 base respectively, with 12 bases between them. This CDR3 contains 14 residues. The germline V gene has CDR1 ENHRY and CDR2 SYGVKD. The CDR3 sequence: CAIGGGSSGNTIYF. The CDR3 DNA is TGTGCCATCGGGGGGGGATCATCTGGAAACACCATATATTTT.

The chain couples TRBV11-3 to TRBJ1-3; D unresolved. Trimming shortened V by 1 base and J by 0 bases, and 4 bases separated the two germline ends. The CDR3 sequence is 14 residues long. Per germline, CDR1 SGHNT and CDR2 YENEEA. The CDR3 region is CASSLVLSGNTIYF. The CDR3 DNA is TGTGCCAGCAGCTTAGTCCTCTCTGGAAACACCATATATTTT.

The chain recombines TRBV5-1 with TRBJ2-7; 11 bases agree with TRBD1. The germline gives CDR1 SGHRS, CDR2 YFSETQ. The CDR3 spans 13 residues. CDR3 sequence (DNA): TGTGCCAGCAGCTTGGACAGGGGGCGGGAGCAGTACGTC. Residues: CASSLDRGREQYV.

The chain couples TRBV7-2 to TRBJ1-5; perhaps TRBD1 as D (5 bases). This CDR3 has 14 amino acids. V lost 5 bases, J lost 2 bases, and 10 bases lay in between. CDR1 SGHTA and CDR2 FQGNSA come from the germline V gene. The DNA for the CDR3 is TGTGCCAGCAGCCCTTTGGGGGGCAATCAGCCCCAGCATTTT. Translation: CASSPLGGNQPQHF.

The chain combines TRBV15 with TRBJ2-3, with TRBD2 matching 7 bases. The CDR3 sequence is 14 residues long. J gave up 2 bases and V 3 bases, and 2 bases lay outside the gene matches. The V gene's germline CDR1 is LNHNV and CDR2 YYDKDF (reference sequence). This CDR3 reads CATSSGGSTDTQYF. In DNA form, the CDR3 reads TGTGCCACCAGCAGCGGGGGGTCCACAGATACGCAGTATTTT.

The chain employs TRBV14 and TRBJ2-1; D tentatively fits TRBD1 or TRBD2 (6 bases each). The CDR3 is made up of 17 amino acids. Germline CDR1 reads SGHDN; CDR2 reads FVKESK. V gave up 0 bases and J gave up 0 bases, with 12 bases separating them. The DNA for the CDR3 is TGTGCCAGCAGCCAAGATCGGGGGACATTCTCCTACAATGAGCAGTTCTTC. Amino acid sequence: CASSQDRGTFSYNEQFF.